These 2 T cell receptor beta chains share one sample of origin, sequenced in a study of shared clonotypes between healthy human individuals. Repertoires were generated with immunoSEQ multiplex PCR, while TCRdb's copy carries only in-frame clones and drops some. The table lists some 1,100,000 clones, around three quarters of them singletons. The sequencing sample was made of memory CD4+ T cells from PBMCs. This sample's subset: CD45RA-negative fraction. The receptors were gathered from a man aged 18 to 29 in good health. Some clones in this sample may be carry-over from other donors' samples.

There are many counts of this clone. The V gene is TRBV2, the J gene TRBJ1-1; D gene ambiguous. In germline, CDR1 is SNHLY, CDR2 FYNNEI. This CDR3 is built from 13 residues. V dropped 0 bases and J dropped 3 bases, with 5 bases sitting between them. CDR3 sequence (DNA): TGTGCCAGCAGTGAAGCTATGGACACTGAAGCTTTCTTT. Translated, it gives CASSEAMDTEAFF.

Only a few counts were recorded for this clone. The V and J genes are TRBV6-6 and TRBJ1-4; no definite D call. Trimming stripped 5 bases from V and 17 bases from J, with 15 bases between. The CDR3 spans 11 residues. Looked up from germline, CDR1 is MNHNY and CDR2 is SVGAGI (reference sequence). The CDR3 spells CASSTPGGIFF. The DNA of the CDR3 is TGTGCCAGCAGTACCCCGGGAGGCATCTTTTTT.